The 18 T cell receptor beta chains presented below share a single source sample, sequenced in a study of CD8+CD57+ T cells in acquired aplastic anemia. TCR beta VDJ and CDR3 were profiled, and genomic DNA was the template. TCRdb called the reads again in MiXCR, with one record for every CDR3 protein. This sample has approximately 58,000 distinct CDR3 sequences, with roughly three fifths found just once. Previously, flow cytometry had revealed CD8+CD57+ cell expansion in the patients chosen for sequencing. Material: sorted CD4+, CD8+, or CD8+CD57+ T cells (not recorded which) from PBMCs. The receptors here all came from a human donor with aplastic anemia.

The rearrangement links TRBV27 to TRBJ2-2; tentative D call: TRBD1 (7 bases). The CDR3 is 14 amino acids. Trimming removed 6 bases from V and 5 bases from J, with 13 bases in between. CDR1 is MNHEY and CDR2 is SMNVEV in the germline V gene (reference sequence). The CDR3 bases are TGTGCCAGCAGCTCAGGGGGGCGAACCGGGGAGCTGTTTTTT. It codes for CASSSGGRTGELFF.

This clonotype was seen more than once but under ten times. The chain recombines TRBV29-1 with TRBJ1-1, with a weak D call TRBD1 (5 bases). V was pared by 7 bases and J by 4 bases, with 16 bases between. The CDR3 has 13 residues. Germline V gene data show CDR1 as SQVTM and CDR2 as ANQGSEA. The CDR3 DNA is TGCAGCGGGGTGGGTGGCCAGGGCACTGAAGCTTTCTTT. This sequence encodes CSGVGGQGTEAFF. Complete variable domain (other parts from reference TRBV29-1 and TRBJ1-1): SAVISQKPSRDICQRGTSLTIQCQVDSQVTMMFWYRQQPGQSLTLIATANQGSEATYESGFVIDKFPISRPNLTFSTLTVSNMSPEDSSIYLCSGVGGQGTEAFFGQGTRLTVV.

This clonotype was seen ten or more times. The J gene is TRBJ2-2, the V gene TRBV12-3 or TRBV12-4; the D call may be TRBD1 or TRBD2 (5 bases each). The CDR3 covers 15 residues. Trimming took 6 bases from V and 2 from J, leaving 13 bases between them. DNA for the CDR3: TGTGCCAGCAGGCCCGGGGCGGCAAACACCGGGGAGCTGTTTTTT. This gives the protein CASRPGAANTGELFF.

This clonotype was observed a single time. The V and J genes are TRBV29-1 and TRBJ1-1, with a weak D call TRBD1 (5 bases). The V and J ends lost 3 bases and 5 bases respectively, with 13 bases between them. The CDR3 sequence is 13 residues long. Germline lookup yields CDR1 SQVTM and CDR2 ANQGSEA. The CDR3 here is CSVEQGLNTEAFF. DNA of the CDR3: TGCAGCGTTGAGCAGGGCCTCAATACTGAAGCTTTCTTT. Full variable domain (remainder filled in from reference TRBV29-1 and TRBJ1-1): SAVISQKPSRDICQRGTSLTIQCQVDSQVTMMFWYRQQPGQSLTLIATANQGSEATYESGFVIDKFPISRPNLTFSTLTVSNMSPEDSSIYLCSVEQGLNTEAFFGQGTRLTVV.

CDR3 loop: CATALSNTEAFF. Here the CDR3 DNA reads TGTGCCACCGCTCTTTCGAACACTGAAGCTTTCTTT. The V gene is TRBV24-1, the J gene TRBJ1-1; D is uncertain. Trimming removed 9 bases at V and 1 base at J, with 8 bases between. The CDR3 covers 12 residues. Germline values: CDR1 KGHDR, CDR2 SFDVKD.

The V and J genes are TRBV19 and TRBJ2-3; 7 nucleotides agree with TRBD1. This CDR3 contains 13 residues. V was pared by 10 bases and J by 9 bases, with 13 bases of the junction left unmatched. CDR1 and CDR2 from the germline V gene are LNHDA and SQIVND (reference sequence). The CDR3 protein is CATNQGVTGTQYF. CDR3 bases: TGTGCCACCAATCAGGGGGTCACAGGGACGCAGTATTTT.

The chain recombines TRBV24-1 with TRBJ2-3; D is possibly TRBD1 (5 bases). The CDR3 contains 17 residues. Germline V lookup: CDR1 KGHDR, CDR2 SFDVKD. The germline V and J ends were trimmed by 1 base and 4 bases, with 17 bases remaining between them. The CDR3 DNA follows: TGTGCCACCAGTGATTTCCGATTGGGCGACAGTGCAGATACGCAGTATTTT. This gives the protein CATSDFRLGDSADTQYF.

The gene calls are TRBV5-3 and TRBJ1-6; D is unresolved. TRBV5-3 is known as an ORF, though its function is uncertain. Trimming removed 8 bases from V and 9 bases from J, with 12 bases in between. This CDR3 has 12 residues. CDR3 amino acids: CASSEGGSPLHF. The DNA of the CDR3 is TGTGCCAGCAGTGAAGGCGGTTCACCCCTCCACTTT.

The chain uses TRBV4-1 and TRBJ1-2; D ambiguous. The V end lost 7 bases, the J end lost 3 bases, and 18 bases lay between the germline ends. The germline V gene encodes CDR1 MGHRA and CDR2 YSYEKL. This CDR3 is 15 amino acids long. In DNA, the CDR3 is TGCGCCAGCACACATCCAACCCGGGGAGACTATGGCTACACCTTC. It translates to CASTHPTRGDYGYTF.

This clonotype appeared many times. This chain uses TRBV19 with TRBJ2-2; 16 bases are a match to TRBD2. Germline loops: CDR1 LNHDA, CDR2 SQIVND (reference sequence). The CDR3 is made up of 19 amino acids. Germline trimming cut 8 bases from V and 2 bases from J; bases unmatched to any gene: 11. CDR3 bases: TGTGCCAGTCTCGACCTGGGACTAGCGGGGGGGTTCAACACCGGGGAGCTGTTTTTT. It is translated as CASLDLGLAGGFNTGELFF.

This sequence joins TRBV4-3 and TRBJ2-3; possible D gene TRBD2, 5 bases. This CDR3 has 16 residues. V was cut by 3 bases and J by 2 bases, with 15 bases left in between. Per germline, CDR1 LGHNA and CDR2 YSLEER. CDR3 residues: CASSQVSADLTDTQYF. The CDR3 DNA is TGCGCCAGCAGCCAGGTTAGCGCCGACCTCACAGATACGCAGTATTTT.

To note about this clonotype: The junction differs from germline at one of its ends, possibly a read error. This chain joins TRBV6-1 and TRBJ2-1; D not certain. Per the germline V gene, CDR1 is MNHNS and CDR2 is SASEGT. The CDR3 sequence is 15 residues long. The CDR3 DNA sequence: TGTGCCAGCACTGAAGATTGGCTACCCCAAGATGAGCAGTCCTTC. Amino acid sequence: CASTEDWLPQDEQSF.

The chain is built from TRBV10-3 and TRBJ2-3, with TRBD2 identical over 7 bases. The CDR3 extends over 16 amino acids. The ends lost 4 bases at V and 7 bases at J; junction bases unmatched: 14. Germline V CDR1 and CDR2: ENHRY, SYGVKD. The CDR3: CAISAAARETTHTQYF. CDR3 in DNA: TGTGCCATCAGTGCAGCCGCGCGGGAGACTACCCATACGCAGTATTTT.

The chain recombines TRBV5-4 with TRBJ2-7; a weak D match, TRBD2 (6 bases). CDR1 and CDR2 (germline): SGHNT, YYREEE (reference sequence). This CDR3 is 13 amino acids long. The CDR3 DNA reads as TGTGCCAGCACCACGGAGGGTGGCGGGGAGCTGTACGTC. Encoded protein: CASTTEGGGELYV.

This chain connects TRBV10-1 to TRBJ2-3, with TRBD2 matching over 12 bases. Germline V gives CDR1 WNHNN, CDR2 SYGVQD (reference sequence). The CDR3 is 15 residues long. V trimming: 6 bases; J trimming: 2 bases; junction bases outside the gene matches: 3. This CDR3 is CASSRTSGDTDTQYF. In nucleotides, the CDR3 is TGCGCCAGCAGCAGGACTAGCGGGGACACAGATACGCAGTATTTT.

CDR3 loop: CASLADHTDTQYF. In DNA, the CDR3 is TGCGCCAGTTTAGCGGACCACACAGATACGCAGTATTTT. The chain links TRBV4-1 to TRBJ2-3; D might be TRBD2 (6 bases). CDR3 length: 13 residues. Germline assignment: CDR1 MGHRA and CDR2 YSYEKL. V was shortened by 9 bases and J by 2 bases, with 12 bases between the two germline ends.

This clonotype was recorded many times. Sequence at one end of the junction differs from germline and may be a read error. V gene TRBV20-1 combines with J gene TRBJ1-2; TRBD1 might be the D (6 bases). The CDR3 covers 13 residues. CDR1 is DFQATT, CDR2 SNEGSKA, per germline (reference sequence). DNA of the CDR3: TGCAGTGCCCCGTGGACAGCTAACTGTGGCTACACCTTC. It specifies CSAPWTANCGYTF.

V gene TRBV10-3 combines with J gene TRBJ1-3; possible D gene TRBD1, 6 bases. The CDR3 is 15 residues long. Trimming removed 10 bases at V and 9 bases at J, with 25 bases between. Looked up from germline, CDR1 is ENHRY and CDR2 is SYGVKD. The DNA of the CDR3 is TGTGCCAGCAACTCGATAAGACAGGAGAAGGGCACCATATATTTT. It encodes CASNSIRQEKGTIYF.